This TCR beta chain emerged from a study of T cells after yellow fever vaccination. This CDR3 is 14 amino acids long. The V segment lost 5 bases and the J segment 8 bases; nucleotides outside the gene matches: 6. Per germline, CDR1 SGHVS and CDR2 FQNEAQ. Using its own MiXCR run on the 5' RACE reads, TCRdb lists one record per CDR3 protein. This sample carries 550,000 to 750,000 distinct CDR3 sequences, about 13% of them seen once, and the ten largest clones take over 12%. This material consisted of PBMCs, taken on the day of the yellow fever booster vaccination. This receptor was identified in a man in his thirties or forties who received the YFV17D yellow fever vaccine. The rearrangement links TRBV7-8 to TRBJ2-1; 10 nucleotides line up with TRBD2. The CDR3 sequence: CASSLSGRGDEQFF. Written as DNA, the CDR3 is TGTGCCAGCAGCCTAAGCGGGAGGGGGGATGAGCAGTTCTTC.